The clone carrying this T cell receptor beta chain has ten or more counts. The antigen remains unidentified. TCR beta CDR3 regions were amplified from RNA transcripts. The HTBI primer set was used in a first-round RT-PCR of the TCR CDR3. MiXCR, applied by TCRdb to the multiplex PCR reads, yields one record per CDR3 protein. The sample lists under 350,000 distinct CDR3 sequences; 12% to 15% were seen once. The data belong to a study of T cells in Graves' hyperthyroidism and ophthalmopathy. Study conclusions and caveats: Most thyroid clonotypes expanded above 0.001 were also detected in blood.

Exclusion followed for patients with uncontrolled infection, other autoimmune disease, pregnancy or lactation. The receptor was isolated from a woman aged 40-49 years with Graves' ophthalmopathy. Sequencing was carried out using blood.

DNA for the CDR3: TGCAGTGCCCAGGTGGTAGTGGGCAATGAGCAGTTCTTC. Amino acids: CSAQVVVGNEQFF. The chain carries TRBV20-1 and TRBJ2-1; unclear D gene. The V end was cut by 6 bases, the J end by 6 bases, with 15 bases between. This CDR3 is built from 13 residues. Germline V gene data show CDR1 as DFQATT and CDR2 as SNEGSKA (reference sequence).